The 3 T cell receptor beta chains given below trace back to one sample, sequenced in a study of T cell responses to AZD1222 COVID-19 vaccine. Method: immunoSEQ multiplex PCR; TCRdb's copy keeps in-frame clones and lacks some. The sample holds around 79,000 clones, 70% to 90% seen once. Sequencing used peripheral blood, obtained on day 0 of AZD1222 vaccination. The receptor set was obtained from an adult in good health.

This chain joins TRBV18 and TRBJ2-3; D is perhaps TRBD1 (5 bases). The CDR3 extends over 15 amino acids. V lost 2 bases to trimming and J lost 5 bases, with 14 bases between them. Germline CDR1 KGHSH, CDR2 LQKENI. The CDR3 DNA reads TGTGCCAGCTCACCATCCAGCAGGGTGGGAGATACGCAGTATTTT. It encodes CASSPSSRVGDTQYF. Combining the CDR3 with reference TRBV18 and TRBJ2-3 gives the whole variable domain NAGVMQNPRHLVRRRGQEARLRCSPMKGHSHVYWYRQLPEEGLKFMVYLQKENIIDESGMPKERFSAEFPKEGPSILRIQQVVRGDSAAYFCASSPSSRVGDTQYFGPGTRLTVL.

The chain joins TRBV30 to TRBJ1-6; D unclear. V lost 2 bases and J lost 0, with 11 bases in between. The CDR3 contains 16 residues. Per the germline V gene, CDR1 is GTSNPN and CDR2 is SVGIG (reference sequence). CDR3 in DNA: TGTGCCTGGAGTTCAACCCGGAGCTCCTATAATTCACCCCTCCACTTT. Translated, it gives CAWSSTRSSYNSPLHF.

This chain uses TRBV2 with TRBJ1-5; D is ambiguous. This CDR3 spans 15 amino acids. V lost 3 bases, J lost 3 bases, and 12 bases lay in between. Germline CDR1 reads SNHLY; CDR2 reads FYNNEI. CDR3 in DNA: TGTGCCAGCAGTGAGATAGGAGGCAACAATCAGCCCCAGCATTTT. It translates to CASSEIGGNNQPQHF.